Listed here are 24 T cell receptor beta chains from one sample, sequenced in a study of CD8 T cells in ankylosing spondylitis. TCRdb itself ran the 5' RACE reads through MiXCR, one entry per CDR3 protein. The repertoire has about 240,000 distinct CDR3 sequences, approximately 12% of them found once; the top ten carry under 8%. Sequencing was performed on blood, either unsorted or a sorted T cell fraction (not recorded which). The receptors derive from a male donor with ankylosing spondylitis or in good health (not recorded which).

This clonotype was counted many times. CDR3 loop: CATLSNGGIGELFF. The CDR3 DNA sequence: TGTGCCACCCTCTCCAATGGGGGGATCGGGGAGCTGTTTTTT. The chain combines TRBV12-3 or TRBV12-4 with TRBJ2-2; a weak D match, TRBD2 (6 bases). Trimming cost V 10 bases and J 7 bases, with 19 bases left between them. CDR3 length: 14 residues.

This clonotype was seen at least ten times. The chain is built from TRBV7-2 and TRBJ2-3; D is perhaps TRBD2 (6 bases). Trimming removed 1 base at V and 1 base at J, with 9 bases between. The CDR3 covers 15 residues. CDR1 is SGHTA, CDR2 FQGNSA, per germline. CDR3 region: CASSLGTTRTDTQYF. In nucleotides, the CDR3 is TGTGCCAGCAGCTTAGGGACTACACGCACAGATACGCAGTATTTT. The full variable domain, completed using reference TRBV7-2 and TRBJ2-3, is GAGVSQSPSNKVTEKGKDVELRCDPISGHTALYWYRQSLGQGLEFLIYFQGNSAPDKSGLPSDRFSAERTGGSVSTLTIQRTQQEDSAVYLCASSLGTTRTDTQYFGPGTRLTVL.

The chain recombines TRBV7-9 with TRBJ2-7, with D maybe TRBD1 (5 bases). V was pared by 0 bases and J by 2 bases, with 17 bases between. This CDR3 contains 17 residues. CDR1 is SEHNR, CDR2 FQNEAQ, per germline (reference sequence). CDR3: CASSLAIGAGKTYEQYF. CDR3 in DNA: TGTGCCAGCAGCTTAGCGATCGGTGCAGGGAAAACCTACGAGCAGTACTTC.

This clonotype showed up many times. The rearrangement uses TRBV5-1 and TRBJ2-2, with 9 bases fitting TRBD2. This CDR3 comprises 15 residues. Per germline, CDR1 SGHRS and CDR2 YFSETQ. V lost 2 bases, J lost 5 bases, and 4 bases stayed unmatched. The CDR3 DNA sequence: TGCGCCAGCAGCTTCGTGCGGGAGGGGACCGGGGAGCTGTTTTTT. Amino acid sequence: CASSFVREGTGELFF.

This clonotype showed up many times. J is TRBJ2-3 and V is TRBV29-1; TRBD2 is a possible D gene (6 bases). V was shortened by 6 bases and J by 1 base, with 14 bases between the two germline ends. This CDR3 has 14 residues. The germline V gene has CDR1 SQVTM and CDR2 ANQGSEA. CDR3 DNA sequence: TGCAGCGTGGGCCCGGGACTCCGCACAGATACGCAGTATTTT. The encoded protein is CSVGPGLRTDTQYF.

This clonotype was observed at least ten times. CDR3 bases: TGTGCCAGCCGACGGGACAGCACTAATGAAAAACTGTTTTTT. It specifies CASRRDSTNEKLFF. This chain connects TRBV6-1 to TRBJ1-4, with 7 nucleotides matching TRBD1. The ends lost 8 bases at V and 2 bases at J; junction bases unmatched: 5. Looked up from germline, CDR1 is MNHNS and CDR2 is SASEGT. This CDR3 comprises 14 residues.

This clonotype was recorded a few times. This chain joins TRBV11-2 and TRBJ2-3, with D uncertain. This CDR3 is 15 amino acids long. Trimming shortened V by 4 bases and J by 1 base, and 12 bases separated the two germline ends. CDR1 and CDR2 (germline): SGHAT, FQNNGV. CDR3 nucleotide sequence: TGTGCCAGCAGCTCCGTGGACGGCCGCACAGATACGCAGTATTTT. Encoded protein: CASSSVDGRTDTQYF.

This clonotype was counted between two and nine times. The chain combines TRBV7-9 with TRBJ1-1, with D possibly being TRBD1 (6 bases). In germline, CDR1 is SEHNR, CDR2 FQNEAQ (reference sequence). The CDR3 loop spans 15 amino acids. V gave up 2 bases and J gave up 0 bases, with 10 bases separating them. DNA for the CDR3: TGTGCCAGCAGCTTATATACAGGGATGAACACTGAAGCTTTCTTT. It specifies CASSLYTGMNTEAFF.

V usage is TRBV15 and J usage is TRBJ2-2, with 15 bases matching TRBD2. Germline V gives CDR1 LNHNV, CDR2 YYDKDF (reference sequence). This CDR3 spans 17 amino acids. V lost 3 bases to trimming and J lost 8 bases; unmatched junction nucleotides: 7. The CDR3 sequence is CATSSPGLAGGYGELFF. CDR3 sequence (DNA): TGTGCCACCAGCAGCCCGGGACTAGCGGGGGGTTATGGGGAGCTGTTTTTT.

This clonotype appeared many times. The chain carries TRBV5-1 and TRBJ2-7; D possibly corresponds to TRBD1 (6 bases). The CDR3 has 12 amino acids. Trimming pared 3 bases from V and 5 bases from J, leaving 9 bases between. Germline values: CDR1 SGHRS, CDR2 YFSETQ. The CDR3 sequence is CASSWAGDEQYF. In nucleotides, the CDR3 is TGCGCCAGCAGCTGGGCAGGGGACGAGCAGTACTTC.

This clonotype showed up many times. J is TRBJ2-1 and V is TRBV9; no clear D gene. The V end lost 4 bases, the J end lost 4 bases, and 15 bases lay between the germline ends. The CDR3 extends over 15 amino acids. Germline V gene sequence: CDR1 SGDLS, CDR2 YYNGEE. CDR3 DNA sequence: TGTGCCAGCAGCTTTACCCCTCAGCCGTACAATGAGCAGTTCTTC. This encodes CASSFTPQPYNEQFF.

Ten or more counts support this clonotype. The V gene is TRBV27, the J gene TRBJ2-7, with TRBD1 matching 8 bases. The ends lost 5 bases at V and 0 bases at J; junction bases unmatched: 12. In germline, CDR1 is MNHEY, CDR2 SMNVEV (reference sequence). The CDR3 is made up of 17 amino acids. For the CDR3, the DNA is TGTGCCAGCAGTGGAGTATTGGGACAGGCGAGCTCCTACGAGCAGTACTTC. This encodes CASSGVLGQASSYEQYF.

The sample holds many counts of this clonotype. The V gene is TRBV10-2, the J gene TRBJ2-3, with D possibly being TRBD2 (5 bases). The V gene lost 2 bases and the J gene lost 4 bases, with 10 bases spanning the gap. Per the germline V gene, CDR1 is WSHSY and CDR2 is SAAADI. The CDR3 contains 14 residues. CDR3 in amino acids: CASSEGLAPDTQYF. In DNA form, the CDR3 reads TGCGCCAGCAGTGAGGGTCTAGCTCCAGATACGCAGTATTTT.

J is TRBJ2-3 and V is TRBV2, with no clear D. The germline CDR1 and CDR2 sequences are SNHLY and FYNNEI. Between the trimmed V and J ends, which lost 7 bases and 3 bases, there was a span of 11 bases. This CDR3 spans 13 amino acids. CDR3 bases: TGTGCCAGCAATTCGGTCAGAACAGATACGCAGTATTTT. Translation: CASNSVRTDTQYF.

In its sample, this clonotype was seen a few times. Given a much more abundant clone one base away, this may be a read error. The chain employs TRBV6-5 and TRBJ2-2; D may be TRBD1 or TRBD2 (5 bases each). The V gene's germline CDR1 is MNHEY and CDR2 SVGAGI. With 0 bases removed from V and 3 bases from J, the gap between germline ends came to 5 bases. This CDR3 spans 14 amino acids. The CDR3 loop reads CASSYSGDTGELFF. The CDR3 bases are TGTGCCAGCAGTTACTCGGGGGACACCGGGGAGCTGTTTTTT.

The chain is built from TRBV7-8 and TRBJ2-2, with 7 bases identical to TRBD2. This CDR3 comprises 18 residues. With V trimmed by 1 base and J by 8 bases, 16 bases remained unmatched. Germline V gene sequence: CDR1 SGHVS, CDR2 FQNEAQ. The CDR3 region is CASSLVLPGLAVVGELFF. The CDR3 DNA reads TGTGCCAGCAGCTTAGTTCTCCCTGGGCTAGCGGTCGTAGGGGAGCTGTTTTTT.

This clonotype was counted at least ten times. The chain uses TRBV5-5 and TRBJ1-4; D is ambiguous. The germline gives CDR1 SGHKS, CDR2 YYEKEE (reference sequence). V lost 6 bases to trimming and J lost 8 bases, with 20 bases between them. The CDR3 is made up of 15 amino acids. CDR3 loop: CASIKSAGGLEKLFF. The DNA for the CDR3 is TGTGCCAGCATAAAGAGTGCAGGAGGACTCGAAAAACTGTTTTTT.

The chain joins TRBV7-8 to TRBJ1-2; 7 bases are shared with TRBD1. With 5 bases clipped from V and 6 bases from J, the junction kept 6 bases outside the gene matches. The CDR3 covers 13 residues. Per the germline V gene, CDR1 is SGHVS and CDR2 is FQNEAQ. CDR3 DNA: TGTGCCAGCAGCCAGACAGGGCTCGATGGCTACACCTTC. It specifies CASSQTGLDGYTF.

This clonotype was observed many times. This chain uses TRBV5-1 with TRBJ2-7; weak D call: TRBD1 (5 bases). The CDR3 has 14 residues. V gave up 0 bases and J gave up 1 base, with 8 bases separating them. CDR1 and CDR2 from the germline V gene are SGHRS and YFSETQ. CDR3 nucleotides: TGCGCCAGCAGCTTGGGGGGCAGGTCCTACGAGCAGTACTTC. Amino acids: CASSLGGRSYEQYF.

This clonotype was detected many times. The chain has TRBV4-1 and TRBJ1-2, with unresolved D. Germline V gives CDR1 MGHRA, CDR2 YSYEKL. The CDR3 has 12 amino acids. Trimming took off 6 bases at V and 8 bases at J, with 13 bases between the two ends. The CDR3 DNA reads TGCGCCAGCAGACCAGCGCTAGGCGGCTACACCTTC. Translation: CASRPALGGYTF.

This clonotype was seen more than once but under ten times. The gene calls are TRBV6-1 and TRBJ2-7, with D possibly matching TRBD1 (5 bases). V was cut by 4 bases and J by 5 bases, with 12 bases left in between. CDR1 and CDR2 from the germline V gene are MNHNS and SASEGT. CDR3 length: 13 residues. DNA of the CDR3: TGTGCCAGCAGTGTGGCCCCAGGGCACGAGCAGTACTTC. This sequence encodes CASSVAPGHEQYF.

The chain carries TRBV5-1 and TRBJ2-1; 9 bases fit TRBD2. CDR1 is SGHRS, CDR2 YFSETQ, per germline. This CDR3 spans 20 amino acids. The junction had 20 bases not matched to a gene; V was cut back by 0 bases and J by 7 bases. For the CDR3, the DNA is TGCGCCAGCAGCTTGGACATCCCAGGATTGTTGCTAGCGGGAAAAAATGAGCAGTTCTTC. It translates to CASSLDIPGLLLAGKNEQFF.

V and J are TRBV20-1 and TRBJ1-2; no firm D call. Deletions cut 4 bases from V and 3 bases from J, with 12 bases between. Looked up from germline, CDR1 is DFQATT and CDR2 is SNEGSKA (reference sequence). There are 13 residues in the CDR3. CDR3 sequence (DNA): TGCAGTGCTATCACAGCGATTCACTATGGCTACACCTTC. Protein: CSAITAIHYGYTF.

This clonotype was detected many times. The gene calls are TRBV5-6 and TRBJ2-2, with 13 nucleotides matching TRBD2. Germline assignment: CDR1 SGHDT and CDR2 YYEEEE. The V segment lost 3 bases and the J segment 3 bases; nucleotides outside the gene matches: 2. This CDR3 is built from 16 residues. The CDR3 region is CASSWTSGSYTGELFF. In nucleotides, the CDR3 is TGTGCCAGCAGCTGGACTAGCGGGAGTTACACCGGGGAGCTGTTTTTT.